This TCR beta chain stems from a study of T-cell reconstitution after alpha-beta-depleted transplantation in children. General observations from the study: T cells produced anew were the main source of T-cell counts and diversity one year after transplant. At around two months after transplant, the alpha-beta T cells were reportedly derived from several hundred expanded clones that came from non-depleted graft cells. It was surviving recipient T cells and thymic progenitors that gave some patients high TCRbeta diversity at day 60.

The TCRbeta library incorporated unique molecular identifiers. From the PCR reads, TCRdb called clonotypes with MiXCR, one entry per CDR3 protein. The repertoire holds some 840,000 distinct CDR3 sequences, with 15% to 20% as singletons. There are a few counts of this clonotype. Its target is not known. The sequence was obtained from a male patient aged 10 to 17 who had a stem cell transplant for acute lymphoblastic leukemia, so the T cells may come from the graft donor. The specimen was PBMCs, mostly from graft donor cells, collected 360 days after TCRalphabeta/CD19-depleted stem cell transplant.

Written as DNA, the CDR3 is TGCAGTGCTAGACTAAGCGGGAGGACCGACTACGAGCAGTACTTC. This sequence encodes CSARLSGRTDYEQYF. The chain carries TRBV20-1 and TRBJ2-7, with TRBD2 identical over 9 bases. Germline CDR1 is DFQATT and CDR2 is SNEGSKA (reference sequence). There are 15 residues in the CDR3. V was pared by 2 bases and J by 3 bases, with 8 bases of the junction left unmatched.